The source of this T cell receptor beta chain is a study of T cell responses to AZD1222 COVID-19 vaccine. Study-wide results and caveats: Recipients of AZD1222 seropositive at baseline numbered only 5 to 7. Once two AZD1222 doses were given, Spike-specific TCR breadth and depth went up. Unmutated variant regions are reportedly the target of nearly half of TCRs that are spike-specific. In a largely white British group with more females than males, clonal diversity was possibly underestimated.

The CDR3 covers 16 residues. The germline V gene has CDR1 SSHAT and CDR2 FNYEAQ (reference sequence). On this clone itself: Its antigen is undetermined. The junction shows a germline mismatch at one end, possibly a read error.

Libraries were prepared by immunoSEQ multiplex PCR; TCRdb keeps only in-frame clonotypes and omits some of them. The profile shows around 100,000 clones, about 88% of them singletons. This rearrangement joins TRBV7-7 to TRBJ2-2; TRBD2 aligns across 14 bases. The receptor was isolated from an adult in good health. Sequenced material: peripheral blood, taken on day 0 of AZD1222 vaccination. The CDR3 region is CASSRGLAGATGELFF. The CDR3 region has the DNA TGTGCTAGCAGCCGGGGACTAGCGGGAGCAACCGGGGAGCTGTTTTTT.